This T cell receptor beta chain was documented in a study of cytomegalovirus exposure and HLA in healthy donors. The overall study: Assignment to the Caucasian-associated ancestry cluster applied to about 80% of the 350 to 500 genotyped donors.

The germline V gene encodes CDR1 SGHRS and CDR2 YFSETQ. CDR3 length: 15 amino acids. The V and J ends lost 0 bases and 7 bases, in that order; junction bases with no gene match: 6. Comments on this clone: What it binds is unknown.

Primers included in the PCR were 60 Vbeta and 13 Jbeta primers. The protocol was immunoSEQ multiplex PCR, while the TCRdb copy is restricted to in-frame clones and leaves out a portion. In total, the table holds around 100,000 clones. Study-level results: Sequencing likely generated an artifact that appeared as a cluster of highly shared sequence variants.

This sequence was found in a man aged 40-50 years in good health and CMV-seropositive. This sequence joins TRBV5-1 and TRBJ1-4; 7 nucleotides align to TRBD1. The sample comprised PBMCs. The CDR3 DNA is TGCGCCAGCAGCTTGGCAACAGGGGTGGGTGAAAAACTGTTTTTT. This encodes CASSLATGVGEKLFF.